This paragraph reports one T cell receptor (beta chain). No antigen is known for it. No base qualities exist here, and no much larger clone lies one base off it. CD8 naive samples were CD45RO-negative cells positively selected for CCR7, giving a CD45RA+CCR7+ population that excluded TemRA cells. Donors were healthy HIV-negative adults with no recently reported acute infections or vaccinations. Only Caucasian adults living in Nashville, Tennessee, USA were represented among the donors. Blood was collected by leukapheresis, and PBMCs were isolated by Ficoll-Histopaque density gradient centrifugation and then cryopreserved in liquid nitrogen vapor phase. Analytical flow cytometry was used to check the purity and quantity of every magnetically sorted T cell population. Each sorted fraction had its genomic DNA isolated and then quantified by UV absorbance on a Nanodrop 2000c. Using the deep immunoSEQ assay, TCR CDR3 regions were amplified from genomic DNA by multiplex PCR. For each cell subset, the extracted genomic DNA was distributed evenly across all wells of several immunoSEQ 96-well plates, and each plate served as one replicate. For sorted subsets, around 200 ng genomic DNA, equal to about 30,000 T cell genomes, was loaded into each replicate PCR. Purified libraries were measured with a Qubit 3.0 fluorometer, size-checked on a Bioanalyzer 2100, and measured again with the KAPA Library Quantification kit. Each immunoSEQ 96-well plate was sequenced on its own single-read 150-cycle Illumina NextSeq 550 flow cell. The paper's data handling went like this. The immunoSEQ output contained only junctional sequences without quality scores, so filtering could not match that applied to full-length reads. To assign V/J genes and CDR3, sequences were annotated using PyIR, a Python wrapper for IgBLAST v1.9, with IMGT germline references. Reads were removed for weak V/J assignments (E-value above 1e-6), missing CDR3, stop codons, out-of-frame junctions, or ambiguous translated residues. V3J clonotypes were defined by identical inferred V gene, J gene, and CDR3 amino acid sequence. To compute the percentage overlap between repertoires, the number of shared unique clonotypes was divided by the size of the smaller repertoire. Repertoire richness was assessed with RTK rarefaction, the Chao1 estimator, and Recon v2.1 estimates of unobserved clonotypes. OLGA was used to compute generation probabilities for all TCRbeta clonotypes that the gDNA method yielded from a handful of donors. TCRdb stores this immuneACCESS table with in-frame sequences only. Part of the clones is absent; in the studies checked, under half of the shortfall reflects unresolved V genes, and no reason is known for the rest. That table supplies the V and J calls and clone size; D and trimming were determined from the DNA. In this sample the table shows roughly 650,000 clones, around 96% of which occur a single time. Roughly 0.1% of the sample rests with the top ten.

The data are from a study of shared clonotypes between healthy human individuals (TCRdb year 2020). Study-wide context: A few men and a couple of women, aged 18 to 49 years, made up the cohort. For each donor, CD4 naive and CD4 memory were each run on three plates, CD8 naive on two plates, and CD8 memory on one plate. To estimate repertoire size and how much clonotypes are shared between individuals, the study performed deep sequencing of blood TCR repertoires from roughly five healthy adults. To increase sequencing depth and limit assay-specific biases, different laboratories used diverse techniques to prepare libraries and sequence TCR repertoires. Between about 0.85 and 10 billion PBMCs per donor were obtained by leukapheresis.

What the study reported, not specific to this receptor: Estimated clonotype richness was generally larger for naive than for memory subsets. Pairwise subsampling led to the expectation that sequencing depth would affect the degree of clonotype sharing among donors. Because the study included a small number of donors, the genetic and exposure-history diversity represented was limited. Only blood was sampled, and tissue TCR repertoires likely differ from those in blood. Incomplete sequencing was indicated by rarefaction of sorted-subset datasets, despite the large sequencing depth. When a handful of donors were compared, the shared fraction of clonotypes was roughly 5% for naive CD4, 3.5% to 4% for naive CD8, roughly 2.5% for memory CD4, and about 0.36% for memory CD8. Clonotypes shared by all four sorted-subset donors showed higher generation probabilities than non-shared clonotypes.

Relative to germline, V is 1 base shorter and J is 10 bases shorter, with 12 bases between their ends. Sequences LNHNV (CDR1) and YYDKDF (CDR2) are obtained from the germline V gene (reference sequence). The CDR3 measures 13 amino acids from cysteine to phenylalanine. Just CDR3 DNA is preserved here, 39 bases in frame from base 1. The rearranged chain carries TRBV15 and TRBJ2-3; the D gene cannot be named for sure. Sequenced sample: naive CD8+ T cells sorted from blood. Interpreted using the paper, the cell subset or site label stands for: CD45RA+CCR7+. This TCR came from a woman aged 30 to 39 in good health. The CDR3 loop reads CATSRVAFFAQYF. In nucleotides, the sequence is TGTGCCACCAGCAGAGTGGCGTTTTTTGCGCAGTATTTT.